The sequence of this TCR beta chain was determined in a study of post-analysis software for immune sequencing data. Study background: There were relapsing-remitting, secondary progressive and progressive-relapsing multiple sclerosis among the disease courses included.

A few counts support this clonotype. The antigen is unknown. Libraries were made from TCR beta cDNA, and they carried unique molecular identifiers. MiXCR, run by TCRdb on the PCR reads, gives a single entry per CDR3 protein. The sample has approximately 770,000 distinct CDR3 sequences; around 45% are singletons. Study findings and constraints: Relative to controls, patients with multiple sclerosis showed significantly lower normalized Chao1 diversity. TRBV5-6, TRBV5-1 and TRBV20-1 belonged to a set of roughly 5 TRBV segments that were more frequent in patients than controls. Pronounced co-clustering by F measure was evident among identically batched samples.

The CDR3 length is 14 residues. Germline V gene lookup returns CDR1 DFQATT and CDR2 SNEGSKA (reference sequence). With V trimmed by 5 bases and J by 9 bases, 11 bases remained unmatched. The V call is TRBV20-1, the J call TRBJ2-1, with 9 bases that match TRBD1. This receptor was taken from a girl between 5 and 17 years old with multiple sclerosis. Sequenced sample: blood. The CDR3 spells CSADRDREVGEQFF. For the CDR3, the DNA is TGCAGTGCTGACCGGGACAGGGAAGTAGGTGAGCAGTTCTTC.